The 9 T cell receptor beta chains reported below all come from one sample, sequenced in a study of T cell responses to AZD1222 COVID-19 vaccine. Only in-frame clones appear in the TCRdb table, and some are missing; sequencing was by immunoSEQ multiplex PCR. The sample records more than 65,000 clones, about 72% being singletons. This specimen was peripheral blood, taken on day 0 of AZD1222 vaccination. All receptors come from an adult in good health.

In this sample, this clone turned up once. This rearrangement joins TRBV10-1 to TRBJ2-5; no clear D. This CDR3 is built from 15 residues. V shed 2 bases and J shed 5 bases, with 15 bases lying between them. Germline values: CDR1 WNHNN, CDR2 SYGVQD (reference sequence). CDR3 bases: TGCGCCAGCAGTGAGGGCAGCGCTTCTATGGAGACCCAGTACTTC. Protein: CASSEGSASMETQYF.

This chain uses TRBV3-1 (or the pseudogene TRBV3-2) with TRBJ1-3; 7 nucleotides line up with TRBD1. Germline values: CDR1 LGHDT, CDR2 YNNKEL (reference sequence). Unmatched junction bases numbered 13, after V lost 4 bases and J lost 4 bases. The CDR3 is made up of 17 amino acids. The CDR3 DNA follows: TGTGCCAGCAGCCTTAGGGAGCGACAGGGTCTGGGAAACACCATATATTTT. Translated, it gives CASSLRERQGLGNTIYF.

This sequence joins TRBV4-1 and TRBJ2-3; a weak D match, TRBD2 (6 bases). V lost 0 bases to trimming and J lost 1 base, with 8 bases between them. Germline CDR1 and CDR2: MGHRA and YSYEKL. This CDR3 is built from 15 residues. The CDR3 reads CASSQDGEGTDTQYF. In DNA form, the CDR3 reads TGCGCCAGCAGCCAAGATGGGGAGGGCACAGATACGCAGTATTTT.

The chain couples TRBV3-1 (or the pseudogene TRBV3-2) to TRBJ2-1; D uncertain. CDR3 length: 13 amino acids. CDR1 and CDR2 (germline): LGHDT, YNNKEL (reference sequence). Trimming took 1 base from V and 15 from J, leaving 16 bases between them. The CDR3 DNA reads as TGTGCCAGCAGCCAAGCCAACCAGGAGCAGTGGTTCTTC. It specifies CASSQANQEQWFF.

This rearrangement joins TRBV6-1 to TRBJ2-1; 7 positions agree with TRBD2. The germline gives CDR1 MNHNS, CDR2 SASEGT. The CDR3 loop spans 17 amino acids. V shed 2 bases and J 2 bases; nucleotides not matched to a gene: 9. The CDR3 DNA reads TGTGCCAGCAGTGAACTCTCTCGTGCGGGAGCCTACAATGAGCAGTTCTTC. It yields the protein CASSELSRAGAYNEQFF.

This chain uses TRBV6-5 with TRBJ2-7, with D perhaps matching TRBD2 (5 bases). The ends were cut back, 6 bases at V and 0 bases at J, with 12 bases in the middle. CDR1 and CDR2 from the germline V gene are MNHEY and SVGAGI. This CDR3 has 14 residues. CDR3 protein: CASSQDGNSYEQYF. The CDR3 DNA sequence: TGTGCCAGCAGCCAGGACGGGAACTCCTACGAGCAGTACTTC.

The genes are TRBV10-1 and TRBJ2-1; 8 bases match TRBD1. Per germline, CDR1 WNHNN and CDR2 SYGVQD (reference sequence). The CDR3 contains 14 residues. J gave up 4 bases and V 5 bases, and 4 bases lay outside the gene matches. The CDR3 sequence: CASSPGQAYNEQFF. The CDR3 region has the DNA TGCGCCAGCAGTCCGGGACAGGCTTACAATGAGCAGTTCTTC.

V is TRBV20-1 and J is TRBJ2-2; D is ambiguous. The germline CDR1 and CDR2 sequences are DFQATT and SNEGSKA (reference sequence). V lost 3 bases to trimming and J lost 5 bases, with 16 bases between them. The CDR3 covers 15 residues. CDR3 residues: CSASSSVLRTGELFF. The CDR3 region has the DNA TGCAGTGCTAGTTCGAGCGTCCTTCGGACCGGGGAGCTGTTTTTT.

This clone was observed a few times. The rearrangement uses TRBV28 and TRBJ1-1; D is possibly TRBD1 (5 bases). Trimming took off 1 base at V and 0 bases at J, with 9 bases between the two ends. The CDR3 has 15 amino acids. Germline lookup yields CDR1 MDHEN and CDR2 SYDVKM. In DNA, the CDR3 is TGTGCCAGCAGTTTATATGGGGCCCTGAACACTGAAGCTTTCTTT. Translating gives CASSLYGALNTEAFF.